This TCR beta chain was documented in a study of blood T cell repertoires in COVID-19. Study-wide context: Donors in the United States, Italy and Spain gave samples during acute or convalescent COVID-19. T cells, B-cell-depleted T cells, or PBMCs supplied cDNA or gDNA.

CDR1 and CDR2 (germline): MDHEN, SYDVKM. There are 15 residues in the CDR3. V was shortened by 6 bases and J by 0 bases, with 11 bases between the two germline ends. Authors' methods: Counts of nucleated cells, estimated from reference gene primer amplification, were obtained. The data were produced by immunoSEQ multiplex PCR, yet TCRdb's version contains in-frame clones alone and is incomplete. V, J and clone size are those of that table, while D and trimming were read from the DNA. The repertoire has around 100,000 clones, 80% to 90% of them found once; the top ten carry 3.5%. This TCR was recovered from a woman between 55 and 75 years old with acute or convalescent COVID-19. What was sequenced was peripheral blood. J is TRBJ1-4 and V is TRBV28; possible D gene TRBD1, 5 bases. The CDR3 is CASSPQVATNEKLFF. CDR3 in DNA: TGTGCCAGCAGCCCACAGGTTGCAACTAATGAAAAACTGTTTTTT.